This T cell receptor (beta chain) was documented in a study of CD8+CD57+ T cells in acquired aplastic anemia. The CDR3 contains 13 residues. The V and J ends lost 3 bases and 5 bases respectively, with 10 bases between them. In germline, CDR1 is DFQATT, CDR2 SNEGSKA (reference sequence). Genomic DNA was employed as the template in profiling TCR beta VDJ and CDR3. MiXCR was run by TCRdb on the reads, yielding one entry per CDR3 protein. The sample has hundreds of thousands of distinct CDR3 sequences, approximately 70% seen once. There are many counts of this clonotype. The material sequenced was sorted CD4+, CD8+, or CD8+CD57+ T cells (not recorded which) from PBMCs. This chain connects TRBV20-1 to TRBJ1-4, with D possibly being TRBD1 (5 bases). This sequence originates from a human donor in good health, serving as a control. The CDR3 DNA reads as TGCAGTGCTAGCGAGGGGAGAAATGAAAAACTGTTTTTT. This translates into CSASEGRNEKLFF.